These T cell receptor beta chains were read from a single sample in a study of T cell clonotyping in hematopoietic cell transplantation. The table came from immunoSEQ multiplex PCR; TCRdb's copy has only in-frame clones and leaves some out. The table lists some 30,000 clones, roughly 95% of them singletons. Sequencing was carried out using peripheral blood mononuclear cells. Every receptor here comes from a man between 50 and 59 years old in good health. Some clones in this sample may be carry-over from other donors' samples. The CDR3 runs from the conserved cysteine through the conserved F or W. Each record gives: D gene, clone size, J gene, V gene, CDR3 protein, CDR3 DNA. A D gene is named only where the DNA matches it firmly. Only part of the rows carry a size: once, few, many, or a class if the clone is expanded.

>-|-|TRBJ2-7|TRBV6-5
CASSYIIGTDFYEQYF
TGTGCCAGCAGTTACATCATTGGAACAGACTTCTACGAGCAGTACTTC
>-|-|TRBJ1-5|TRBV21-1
CASTPRGRPQHF
TGTGCCAGCACCCCCAGGGGGAGGCCCCAGCATTTT
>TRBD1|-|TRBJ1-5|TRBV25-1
CASSDSMDRGMVQPQHF
TGTGCCAGCAGCGATTCAATGGACAGGGGTATGGTTCAGCCCCAGCATTTT
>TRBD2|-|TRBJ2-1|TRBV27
CASSLTSGGGWNNEQFF
TGTGCCAGCAGTTTGACTAGCGGGGGAGGATGGAACAATGAGCAGTTCTTC
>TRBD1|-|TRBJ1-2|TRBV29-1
CSVEAGKRDRGYLYGYTF
TGCAGCGTTGAAGCTGGTAAAAGGGACAGGGGATATCTCTATGGCTACACCTTC
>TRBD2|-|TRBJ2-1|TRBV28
CASSQLAGGFYNEQFF
TGTGCCAGCAGTCAATTAGCGGGGGGGTTCTACAATGAGCAGTTCTTC
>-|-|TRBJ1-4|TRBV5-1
CASSLVGESEKLFF
TGCGCCAGCAGCTTGGTGGGGGAGAGTGAAAAACTGTTTTTT
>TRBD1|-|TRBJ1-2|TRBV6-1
CASSTQGAWDGYTF
TGTGCCAGCAGCACACAGGGGGCTTGGGATGGCTACACCTTC
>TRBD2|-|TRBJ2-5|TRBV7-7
CASSSGAGGQETQYF
TGTGCCAGCAGTTCGGGGGCGGGGGGGCAAGAGACCCAGTACTTC
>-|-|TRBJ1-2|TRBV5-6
CASSSSSYGYTF
TGTGCCAGCAGCTCATCTAGCTATGGCTACACCTTC
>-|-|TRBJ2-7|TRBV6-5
CASSYALRGEQYF
TGTGCCAGCAGTTACGCCTTAAGAGGAGAGCAGTACTTC
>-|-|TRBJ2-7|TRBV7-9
CASSLGGEGEQYF
TGTGCCAGCAGCTTAGGAGGGGAAGGCGAGCAGTACTTC
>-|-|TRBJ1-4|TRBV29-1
CSARSWSNEKLFF
TGCAGCGCGCGATCGTGGAGTAATGAAAAACTGTTTTTT
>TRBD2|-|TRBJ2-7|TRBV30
CAWNSGGNSYEQYF
TGTGCCTGGAATTCGGGAGGGAACTCCTACGAGCAGTACTTC
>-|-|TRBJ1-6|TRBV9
CASSVEGSGNSPLHF
TGTGCCAGCAGCGTAGAGGGCAGCGGGAATTCACCCCTCCACTTT
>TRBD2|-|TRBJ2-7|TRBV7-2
CASRQAGRDEQYF
TGTGCCAGCAGACAAGCAGGGAGGGACGAGCAGTACTTC
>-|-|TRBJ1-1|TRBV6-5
CASSYGRQNTEAFF
TGTGCCAGCAGTTACGGGCGACAGAACACTGAAGCTTTCTTT
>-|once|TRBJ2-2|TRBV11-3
CASSLSVTRTYTGELFF
TGTGCCAGCAGCTTAAGTGTTACGAGGACCTACACCGGGGAGCTGTTTTTT
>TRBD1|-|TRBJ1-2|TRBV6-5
CASRRTGSYGYTF
TGTGCCAGCAGACGGACAGGGAGCTATGGCTACACCTTC
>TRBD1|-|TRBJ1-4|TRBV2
CASSEKDRGEKLFF
TGTGCCAGCAGTGAAAAGGACAGGGGTGAAAAACTGTTTTTT
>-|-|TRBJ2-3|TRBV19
CASSIGGPDTQYF
TGTGCCAGTAGTATAGGGGGGCCAGATACGCAGTATTTT
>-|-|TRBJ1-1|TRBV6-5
CASRAQGNTEAFF
TGTGCCAGCCGTGCCCAGGGGAACACTGAAGCTTTCTTT
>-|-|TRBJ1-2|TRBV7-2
CASSDRPMLNYGYTF
TGTGCCAGCAGCGACCGACCTATGCTTAACTATGGCTACACCTTC
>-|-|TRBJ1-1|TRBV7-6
CASSVPGHSFNANTEAFF
TGTGCCAGCAGCGTCCCGGGACATTCGTTTAACGCGAACACTGAAGCTTTCTTT
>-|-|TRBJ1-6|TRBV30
CAWSGTLNSPLHF
TGTGCCTGGAGTGGAACCCTGAATTCACCCCTCCACTTT
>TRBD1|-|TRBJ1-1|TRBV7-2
CAIQGGNTEAFF
TGTGCCATCCAGGGGGGGAACACTGAAGCTTTCTTT
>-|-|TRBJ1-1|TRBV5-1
CASSLDSFPEAFF
TGCGCCAGCAGCTTGGACTCGTTTCCTGAAGCTTTCTTT
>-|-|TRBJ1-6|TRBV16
CASSQDDPAYNSPLHF
TGTGCCAGCAGCCAAGACGATCCCGCCTATAATTCACCCCTCCACTTT
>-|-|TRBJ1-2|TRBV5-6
CASSLGRVYGYTF
TGTGCCAGCAGCTTGGGCAGGGTCTACGGCTACACCTTC
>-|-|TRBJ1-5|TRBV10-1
CASSPAGQPQHF
TGCGCCAGCAGTCCTGCAGGGCAGCCCCAGCATTTT
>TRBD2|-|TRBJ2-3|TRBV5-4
CASSTFSGGADTQYF
TGTGCCAGCAGCACGTTTAGCGGGGGGGCCGATACGCAGTATTTT
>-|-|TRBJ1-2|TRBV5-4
CASSDAKTTAGGYTF
TGTGCCAGCAGCGATGCAAAGACGACAGCCGGTGGCTACACCTTC
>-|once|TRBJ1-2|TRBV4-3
CASSQEKGYGYTF
TGCGCCAGCAGCCAAGAGAAGGGCTATGGCTACACCTTC
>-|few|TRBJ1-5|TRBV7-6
CASSPSRGNQPQHF
TGTGCCAGCAGCCCGTCGAGGGGCAATCAGCCCCAGCATTTT
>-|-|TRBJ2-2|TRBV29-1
CSVSPSANTGELFF
TGCAGCGTTTCTCCTTCCGCGAACACCGGGGAGCTGTTTTTT
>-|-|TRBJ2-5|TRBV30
CAWTPTRGPGETQYF
TGTGCCTGGACCCCTACCCGGGGACCAGGAGAGACCCAGTACTTC
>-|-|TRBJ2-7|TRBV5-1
CASSQTLFYEQYF
TGCGCCAGCAGCCAGACATTGTTCTACGAGCAGTACTTC
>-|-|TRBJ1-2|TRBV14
CASSQGRSRANYGYTF
TGTGCCAGCAGCCAAGGCCGGAGCCGTGCTAACTATGGCTACACCTTC
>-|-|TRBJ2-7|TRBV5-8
CASSLEQAWYEQYF
TGTGCCAGCAGCTTGGAACAGGCGTGGTACGAGCAGTACTTC
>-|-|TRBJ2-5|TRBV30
CAWSVRGLAGETQYF
TGTGCCTGGAGTGTACGAGGATTAGCAGGCGAGACCCAGTACTTC
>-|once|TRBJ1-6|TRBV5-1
CASSLGPALGDNSPLHF
TGCGCCAGCAGCTTGGGGCCTGCACTCGGGGATAATTCACCCCTCCACTTT
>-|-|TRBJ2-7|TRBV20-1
CSAKGPNEQYF
TGCAGTGCTAAGGGACCTAACGAGCAGTACTTC
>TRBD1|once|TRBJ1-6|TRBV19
CASRGTGGNSPLHF
TGTGCCAGTAGGGGGACAGGGGGAAATTCACCCCTCCACTTT
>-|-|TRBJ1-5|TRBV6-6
CASNYREGGNQPQHF
TGTGCCAGCAATTACAGGGAAGGGGGCAATCAGCCCCAGCATTTT
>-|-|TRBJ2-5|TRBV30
CAWGLRDQEETQYF
TGTGCCTGGGGACTCCGTGACCAAGAAGAGACCCAGTACTTC
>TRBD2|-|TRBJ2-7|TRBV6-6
CASSYSQAGGVYEQYF
TGTGCCAGCAGTTACTCTCAAGCGGGGGGCGTATACGAGCAGTACTTC
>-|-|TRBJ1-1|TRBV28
CASSSGTNTEAFF
TGTGCCAGCAGTTCGGGTACGAACACTGAAGCTTTCTTT
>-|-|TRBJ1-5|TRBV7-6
CASSQWNQPQHF
TGTGCCAGCAGCCAATGGAATCAGCCCCAGCATTTT
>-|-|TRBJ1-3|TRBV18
CASSPGPGSGNTIYF
TGTGCCAGCTCACCAGGGCCAGGGTCTGGAAACACCATATATTTT
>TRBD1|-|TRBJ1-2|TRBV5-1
CASSARQGTNYGYTF
TGCGCCAGCAGCGCCAGACAGGGGACTAACTATGGCTACACCTTC
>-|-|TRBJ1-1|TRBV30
CAWSVRGGMRPTRTEAFF
TGTGCCTGGAGTGTACGAGGAGGGATGAGACCGACGAGGACTGAAGCTTTCTTT
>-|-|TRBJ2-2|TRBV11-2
CASSLVQGGELFF
TGTGCCAGCAGCTTAGTGCAGGGAGGGGAGCTGTTTTTT
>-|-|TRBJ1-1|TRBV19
CASSRSGNTEAFF
TGTGCCAGTAGTAGGTCGGGGAACACTGAAGCTTTCTTT
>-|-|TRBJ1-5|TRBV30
CAWRAGKVSGGNQPQHF
TGTGCCTGGAGGGCCGGGAAAGTCAGTGGGGGGAATCAGCCCCAGCATTTT
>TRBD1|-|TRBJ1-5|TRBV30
CAWNGDRVDQPQHF
TGTGCCTGGAATGGGGACAGGGTGGATCAGCCCCAGCATTTT
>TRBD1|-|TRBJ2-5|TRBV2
CASRGQTSGVETQYF
TGTGCCAGCAGGGGACAGACCTCTGGGGTTGAGACCCAGTACTTC
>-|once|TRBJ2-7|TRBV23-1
CASSHRANEQYF
TGCGCCAGCAGTCACCGGGCCAACGAGCAGTACTTC
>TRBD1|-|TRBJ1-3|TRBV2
CASGRGRTNTIYF
TGTGCCAGCGGTAGGGGGCGAACGAACACCATATATTTT
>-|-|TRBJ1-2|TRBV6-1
CASTHGANYGYTF
TGTGCCAGCACCCACGGCGCTAACTATGGCTACACCTTC